This entry is about one T cell receptor beta chain. Its antigen is as yet unknown. An Oncomine TCR Beta short-read assay was used to sequence the DNA from cultured CD4+ T cells. A single record per CDR3 protein comes from TCRdb applying MiXCR to the PCR reads. The sample lists some 10,000 distinct CDR3 sequences; 50% to 60% were seen once. This record comes from a study of vaccination and CD4 T cells after COVID-19. Study summary: Four females and six males made up the convalescents, two of whom were Hispanic.

Stated treatment: roughly ten-day PBMC culture with coronavirus spike peptide pools or control peptides (ViraFEST assay). Germline loops: CDR1 KGHDR, CDR2 SFDVKD. The CDR3 spans 13 residues. Trimming left V 0 bases short and J 4 bases short, with 5 bases between. This TCR was sampled from a human donor who had recovered from COVID-19. The material sequenced was CD4+ T cells from blood, cultured in vitro. This chain uses TRBV24-1 with TRBJ1-1; D remains ambiguous. CDR3 in DNA: TGTGCCACCAGTGATTTGGGAAGCACTGAAGCTTTCTTT. This sequence encodes CATSDLGSTEAFF.